These 8 T cell receptor beta chains came from one sample sequenced in a study of cytomegalovirus exposure and HLA in healthy donors. Profiled with immunoSEQ multiplex PCR; TCRdb holds only in-frame clones, not every one. The table has under 300,000 clones, around 88% seen once. Sample: PBMCs. The receptor set was obtained from a young woman in good health and CMV-seropositive.

As to this clone: This CDR3 is also generated by other DNA sequences in the sample. The chain employs TRBV27 and TRBJ2-1; D not resolved. The ends were cut back, 3 bases at V and 4 bases at J, with 4 bases in the middle. CDR1 and CDR2 (germline): MNHEY, SMNVEV (reference sequence). This CDR3 contains 12 residues. The CDR3 nucleotides are TGTGCCAGCAGTTTCGGGTACAATGAGCAGTTCTTC. This sequence encodes CASSFGYNEQFF.

The rearrangement uses TRBV27 and TRBJ2-7, with TRBD1 identical over 7 bases. Losses at the gene ends were 6 bases for V and 2 bases for J; bases not matched to a gene: 4. Germline V gene data show CDR1 as MNHEY and CDR2 as SMNVEV (reference sequence). The CDR3 is 13 amino acids. CDR3 sequence (DNA): TGTGCCAGCAGCAATGACAGGGCCTACGAGCAGTACTTC. This codes for CASSNDRAYEQYF.

The chain is built from TRBV27 and TRBJ2-2; the D gene is possibly TRBD1 (5 bases). Looked up from germline, CDR1 is MNHEY and CDR2 is SMNVEV (reference sequence). This CDR3 has 12 residues. V lost 2 bases and J lost 9, with 7 bases in between. CDR3 sequence reads: CASSLRGRELFF. Written as DNA, the CDR3 is TGTGCCAGCAGTTTAAGGGGTAGGGAGCTGTTTTTT.

The sample holds one count of this clone. This sample also contains other DNA sequences that code for the same CDR3. The rearrangement links TRBV5-1 to TRBJ1-5; tentatively, D is TRBD1 (5 bases). Trimming stripped 0 bases from V and 4 bases from J, with 11 bases between. This CDR3 has 15 residues. Germline V gene data show CDR1 as SGHRS and CDR2 as YFSETQ. DNA for the CDR3: TGCGCCAGCAGCTTGGAAGGGGCGTTAAATCAGCCCCAGCATTTT. Translating it yields CASSLEGALNQPQHF.

J is TRBJ1-5 and V is TRBV30, with TRBD1 matching 10 bases. Unmatched junction bases numbered 6, after V lost 0 bases and J lost 7 bases. This CDR3 has 15 amino acids. The germline CDR1 and CDR2 sequences are GTSNPN and SVGIG (reference sequence). The CDR3 DNA is TGTGCCTGGAGTGTCCCGGGACAGGGGAGCCAGCCCCAGCATTTT. Its translation is CAWSVPGQGSQPQHF. The full variable domain, in which reference TRBV30 and TRBJ1-5 provide the parts outside the CDR3, is SQTIHQWPATLVQPVGSPLSLECTVEGTSNPNLYWYRQAAGRGLQLLFYSVGIGQISSEVPQNLSASRPQDRQFILSSKKLLLSDSGFYLCAWSVPGQGSQPQHFGDGTRLSIL.

The chain uses TRBV18 and TRBJ2-7; TRBD1 is a possible D gene (7 bases). Germline-derived CDR1 and CDR2 are KGHSH and LQKENI. Trimming took 6 bases from V and 2 from J, leaving 17 bases between them. This CDR3 contains 15 residues. CDR3 sequence: CASSRETGTPYEQYF. The CDR3 coding sequence is TGTGCCAGCTCCCGCGAGACAGGGACTCCCTACGAGCAGTACTTC.

The chain couples TRBV10-3 to TRBJ2-5; a possible D gene is TRBD2 (5 bases). Trimming removed 3 bases from V and 1 base from J, with 12 bases in between. Per germline, CDR1 ENHRY and CDR2 SYGVKD. The CDR3 is made up of 15 amino acids. The DNA for the CDR3 is TGTGCCATCAGTGACGTACGGACTGGCCAAGAGACCCAGTACTTC. This gives the protein CAISDVRTGQETQYF.

This sequence joins TRBV27 and TRBJ2-6, with 9 nucleotides matching TRBD1. The germline CDR1 and CDR2 sequences are MNHEY and SMNVEV (reference sequence). The CDR3 extends over 17 amino acids. Trimming removed 5 bases from V and 0 bases from J; junction bases left unmatched: 5. The CDR3 DNA reads as TGTGCCAGCAGTCGGGACAGGGTCTACTCTGGGGCCAACGTCCTGACTTTC. Protein: CASSRDRVYSGANVLTF.